This is a list of T cell receptor beta chains from one sample in a study of blood T cell repertoires in COVID-19. Sequenced by immunoSEQ multiplex PCR; TCRdb stores in-frame clones only, minus some. This sample carries approximately 190,000 clones, 65% to 85% of them seen once, and the ten largest clones take around 7.5%. What was sequenced was PBMCs or T cells enriched from blood (not recorded which). Every receptor here comes from a man between 40 and 49 years old who had recovered from COVID-19. Both conserved end residues are part of each CDR3. The order of the fields is D gene, V gene, J gene, clone size, CDR3 DNA, CDR3 protein. The D gene is left open where the match is weak. Clone sizes are given selectively: once, few, many, or a class where the clone is expanded.

>.|TRBV18|TRBJ1-1|.
TGTGCCAGCTCACCAGGGGTCCAGAGGGACACTGAAGCTTTCTTT
CASSPGVQRDTEAFF
>.|TRBV19|TRBJ2-2|.
TGTGCCAGTAGTTTAGCTTCGAACACCGGGGAGCTGTTTTTT
CASSLASNTGELFF
>TRBD1|TRBV10-3|TRBJ1-2|.
TGTGCCATCAGTCATCCGGGACAGGGTAACTATGGCTACACCTTC
CAISHPGQGNYGYTF
>.|TRBV7-2|TRBJ2-7|.
TGTGCCAGCAGCCAATATCTGGGGGCGACCTACGAGCAGTACTTC
CASSQYLGATYEQYF
>.|TRBV5-6|TRBJ1-2|.
TGTGCCAGCAGCTTGGAGGGGACAAACTATGGCTACACCTTC
CASSLEGTNYGYTF
>.|TRBV10-1|TRBJ2-7|.
TGCGCCAGCAGCCGGGGGAGAGAAACAGAACGGTACGAGCAGTACTTC
CASSRGRETERYEQYF
>.|TRBV7-8|TRBJ1-2|.
TGTGCCAGCAGCTTATTCGGCGGGGCGGGGGATGGCTACACCTTC
CASSLFGGAGDGYTF
>TRBD1|TRBV10-2|TRBJ2-2|.
TGCGCCAGCAGCCTGGGACAGGGTCACGGGGAGCTGTTTTTT
CASSLGQGHGELFF
>TRBD1|TRBV2|TRBJ1-2|.
TGTGCCAGCAGTGAGGAGAGACAGGGGGCCGGTGGCTACACCTTC
CASSEERQGAGGYTF
>.|TRBV7-2|TRBJ2-2|.
TGTGCCAGCAGCTTAGCCCTGGCAAACACCGGGGAGCTGTTTTTT
CASSLALANTGELFF
>.|TRBV7-8|TRBJ1-1|few
TGTGCCAGCAGCTTAGCGAACAGGTCCCCTGAAGCTTTCTTT
CASSLANRSPEAFF
>TRBD1|TRBV5-1|TRBJ1-2|.
TGCGCCAGCAGCGAAGGACAGGGGGACTATGGCTACACCTTC
CASSEGQGDYGYTF
>TRBD1|TRBV5-5|TRBJ1-2|.
TGTGCCAGCAGCTGGGGACAGGGGGCTAGCTATGGCTACACCTTC
CASSWGQGASYGYTF
>.|TRBV5-1|TRBJ2-5|once
TGCGCCAGCAGCTTGGTGGGGGCCCAAGAGACCCAGTACTTC
CASSLVGAQETQYF
>.|TRBV20-1|TRBJ2-5|.
TGCAGTGCTCTCCAAGAGACCCAGTACTTC
CSALQETQYF
>TRBD1|TRBV18|TRBJ1-2|.
TGTGCCAGCTCACCACAACACAGGGGGAGTAACTATGGCTACACCTTC
CASSPQHRGSNYGYTF
>.|TRBV18|TRBJ1-2|.
TGTGCCAGCTCACCGGGACACGGAACCGCTAACTATGGCTACACCTTC
CASSPGHGTANYGYTF
>TRBD1|TRBV19|TRBJ2-1|.
TGTGCCAGTAGTATCGACAGGGCTCCCTACAATGAGCAGTTCTTC
CASSIDRAPYNEQFF
>.|TRBV7-9|TRBJ1-2|.
TGTGCCAGCAGTCAAGGACACTCTCCCTATGGCTACACCTTC
CASSQGHSPYGYTF
>TRBD2|TRBV7-8|TRBJ2-7|.
TGTGCCAGCAGCTTAGGGACTAGCGGCCTCGAGCAGTACTTC
CASSLGTSGLEQYF
>TRBD2|TRBV15|TRBJ2-5|.
TGTGCCACCAGCAGCGGACTAGCGGGTGACAAAGAGACCCAGTACTTC
CATSSGLAGDKETQYF
>.|TRBV27|TRBJ1-6|.
TGTGCCAGCGGGGACACTTTGAATTCACCCCTCCACTTT
CASGDTLNSPLHF
>TRBD1|TRBV4-2|TRBJ1-2|.
TGTGCCAGCAGCCACGGACAGGGGAACTATGGCTACACCTTC
CASSHGQGNYGYTF
>.|TRBV30|TRBJ1-2|once
TGTGCCTGGAGAGGGTTGGAAGGAGGGAACTATGGCTACACCTTC
CAWRGLEGGNYGYTF
>.|TRBV12-3/TRBV12-4|TRBJ1-2|few
TGTGCCAGCCTGTACGGGACTAACTATGGCTACACCTTC
CASLYGTNYGYTF
>TRBD1|TRBV30|TRBJ1-3|.
TGTGCCTGGAGTCTCGACAGGGCTGGAAACACCATATATTTT
CAWSLDRAGNTIYF
>.|TRBV18|TRBJ1-2|.
TGTGCCAGCTCACCACGCGGTAATAGATATGGCTACACCTTC
CASSPRGNRYGYTF
>TRBD1|TRBV4-3|TRBJ1-6|.
TGCGCCAGCAGCCAAGATAATGCGCGAGGGGACAGACAAGTTAATTCACCCCTCCACTTT
CASSQDNARGDRQVNSPLHF
>.|TRBV10-3|TRBJ1-5|.
TGTGCCATCAGTGATTTTCCGCAGGGGTCGGGGCCCCAGCATTTT
CAISDFPQGSGPQHF